The subject of this entry is one T cell receptor beta chain. This CDR3 region has 16 residues. CDR1 is KGHSH, CDR2 LQKENI, per germline. Trimming at V came to 3 bases and at J to 4 bases, leaving 9 bases not matched to a gene. The source of the sample is a study of shared T cell receptors in the human thymus. The repertoire was sequenced with immunoSEQ multiplex PCR; TCRdb's copy has only in-frame clones and lacks some. The data show fewer than 700,000 clones, 70% to 90% seen once. The sample also formed part of further work on human thymus T cells.

The chain recombines TRBV18 with TRBJ2-7; 10 nucleotides match TRBD2. Material for sequencing was thymocytes. The source of this sequence is a boy younger than two with a congenital heart defect. The CDR3 here is CASSPGKGLAVYEQYF. In nucleotides, the CDR3 is TGTGCCAGCTCACCCGGCAAAGGACTAGCGGTTTACGAGCAGTACTTC.